The rows below give T cell receptor beta chains drawn from one sample of a study of radiation and T cells in renal cell carcinoma. Only in-frame clones appear in the TCRdb table, and some are missing; sequencing was by immunoSEQ multiplex PCR. This table has some 150,000 clones, 80% to 90% appearing once. The source material was blood, sampled from a patient whose treatment included radiotherapy and nephrectomy. The receptors originated from a woman aged 45-65 years with renal cell carcinoma. The CDR3 runs from the conserved cysteine through the conserved F or W. A D gene is named only where the DNA matches it firmly. Where a row states a size, it is once, few, many or the class of an expanded clone; other rows omit it.

D gene	V gene	J gene	clone size	CDR3 DNA	CDR3 protein
TRBD1	TRBV15	TRBJ1-3	-	TGTGCCACCAGCAGCGGGTCTCGGACAGGGGCTGGAAACACCATATATTTT	CATSSGSRTGAGNTIYF
TRBD2	TRBV7-2	TRBJ2-3	-	TGTGCCAGCAGCTTAGATATCGGGGGGGCCCCAGATACGCAGTATTTT	CASSLDIGGAPDTQYF
TRBD1	TRBV18	TRBJ2-7	-	TGTGCCAGCTCACTTGCCGGGACAGGCTCCTACGAGCAGTACTTC	CASSLAGTGSYEQYF
TRBD1	TRBV6-1	TRBJ1-1	-	TGTGCCAGCAGCCCTAGGACAGGGGACACTGAAGCTTTCTTT	CASSPRTGDTEAFF
TRBD1	TRBV6-5	TRBJ1-3	-	TGTGCCAGCAGTTACTCGGACAGGCGGGCGGCGGGCACCATATATTTT	CASSYSDRRAAGTIYF
TRBD1	TRBV5-1	TRBJ2-5	-	TGCGCCAGCAGTGCTGGACAGGGTTTATCAGAGACCCAGTACTTC	CASSAGQGLSETQYF
TRBD1	TRBV19	TRBJ2-6	-	TGTGCCAGTAGTGCCCTCGACAGGGTTGGGGCCAACGTCCTGACTTTC	CASSALDRVGANVLTF
TRBD1	TRBV6-6	TRBJ2-7	-	TGTGCCAGCAGTTACGTGGGACAGGGCGCCTACGAGCAGTACTTC	CASSYVGQGAYEQYF
-	TRBV2	TRBJ2-1	-	TGTGCCAGCAGCCCAAGACTAGGCTCCTACAATGAGCAGTTCTTC	CASSPRLGSYNEQFF
TRBD2	TRBV9	TRBJ2-1	-	TGTGCCAGCAGCGTAGGTGGACTAGCGGACTACAATGAGCAGTTCTTC	CASSVGGLADYNEQFF
-	TRBV19	TRBJ2-2	-	TGTGCCAGTAGTATAGAGGGGGCGGGCGGGGAGCTGTTTTTT	CASSIEGAGGELFF
-	TRBV7-9	TRBJ1-2	-	TGTGCCAGCAGCTTACGACAGGCTTATGGCTACACCTTC	CASSLRQAYGYTF
-	TRBV11-3	TRBJ1-2	-	TGTGCCAGCAGCAAGGGGGGAAAAGAGGATGGCTACACCTTC	CASSKGGKEDGYTF
-	TRBV7-9	TRBJ1-3	-	TGTGCCAGCAGCTTTGGTTACTCTGGAAACACCATATATTTT	CASSFGYSGNTIYF
-	TRBV5-1	TRBJ2-7	-	TGCGCCAGCAGCCCCGACGGGACCAGCTCCTACGAGCAGTACTTC	CASSPDGTSSYEQYF
TRBD2	TRBV7-9	TRBJ2-1	-	TGTGCCAGCAGCCAATTCAGGGACTATTCCTACAATGAGCAGTTCTTC	CASSQFRDYSYNEQFF
-	TRBV9	TRBJ2-5	-	TGTGCCAGCAGCGTAGAGGGCCAGGACCAAGAGACCCAGTACTTC	CASSVEGQDQETQYF
-	TRBV30	TRBJ1-6	few	TGTGCCTGGAGTGGGGGGGAGAATTCACCCCTCCACTTT	CAWSGGENSPLHF
-	TRBV19	TRBJ1-5	-	TGTGCCAGTAGTACAAGGGGGGCGTCGATAGGAGGCAATCAGCCCCAGCATTTT	CASSTRGASIGGNQPQHF
-	TRBV2	TRBJ2-7	-	TGTGCCAGCAGTGAGTTCGGCTCCTACTACGAGCAGTACTTC	CASSEFGSYYEQYF
TRBD1	TRBV2	TRBJ1-2	-	TGTGCCAGCACCCGGGACAGGGGACGCGCTAACTATGGCTACACCTTC	CASTRDRGRANYGYTF
-	TRBV5-1	TRBJ2-5	-	TGCGCCAGCAGCTTAGGTCAGCAAGAGACCCAGTACTTC	CASSLGQQETQYF
-	TRBV11-2	TRBJ2-1	-	TGTGCCAGCAGCTTAGTACAGGGCCCCTACAATGAGCAGTTCTTC	CASSLVQGPYNEQFF
-	TRBV29-1	TRBJ2-3	-	TGCAGCGTTGAAGGGGATAGCACAGATACGCAGTATTTT	CSVEGDSTDTQYF
TRBD1	TRBV6-6	TRBJ1-2	-	TGTGCCAGCAGTTACGCCCCCGGGACAGGGGGCGGCTACACCTTC	CASSYAPGTGGGYTF
TRBD2	TRBV6-5	TRBJ2-1	-	TGTGCCAGCAGTTACTCTCTGCGGGGGGCCCACAATGAGCAGTTCTTC	CASSYSLRGAHNEQFF
-	TRBV5-1	TRBJ2-5	-	TGCGCCAGCAGCTCTCTTTACGGAGGGACCCAGTACTTC	CASSSLYGGTQYF
-	TRBV25-1	TRBJ2-1	-	TGTGCCAGCAATTACCCGGGGACCGATGAGCAGTTCTTC	CASNYPGTDEQFF
-	TRBV5-1	TRBJ1-2	-	TGCGCCAGCAGCTCGAGTTCGGGGGGCGAGTATGGCTACACCTTC	CASSSSSGGEYGYTF
TRBD1	TRBV4-1	TRBJ1-4	-	TGCGCCAGCAGCCCCATACGATGGACAGGGCAATACTCAACTAATGAAAAACTGTTTTTT	CASSPIRWTGQYSTNEKLFF
TRBD2	TRBV7-2	TRBJ2-5	once	TGTGCCAGCAGCTGGGGAGGGAGGGAGACCCAGTACTTC	CASSWGGRETQYF
TRBD2	TRBV7-2	TRBJ2-3	-	TGTGCCAGCAGCTTAGGGGGGTTAGCGGGGCGCACAGATACGCAGTATTTT	CASSLGGLAGRTDTQYF
-	TRBV5-1	TRBJ1-6	-	TGCGCCAGCATAGGGCATCCCAATTCACCCCTCCACTTT	CASIGHPNSPLHF
-	TRBV11-2	TRBJ2-5	-	TGTGCCAGCAGCCAGCCTACTGGGGGCGTGGAGACCCAGTACTTC	CASSQPTGGVETQYF
-	TRBV5-1	TRBJ2-2	-	TGCGCCAGCAGTTTGGTGGCAGATCGCACCGGGGAGCTGTTTTTT	CASSLVADRTGELFF
-	TRBV19	TRBJ1-2	once	TGTGCCAGTATCAAACAGGGAAAGTACTATGGCTACACCTTC	CASIKQGKYYGYTF
-	TRBV6-6	TRBJ2-7	-	TGTGCCAGCAGTTATGTAACAGGGTCCTACGAGCAGTACTTC	CASSYVTGSYEQYF
-	TRBV4-3	TRBJ1-1	-	TGCGCCAGCAGCCAAGACTCTGGAGTAGCTTTCTTT	CASSQDSGVAFF
-	TRBV7-2	TRBJ2-1	-	TGTGCCAGCAGCTTGGGATCGGAGGGTGAGCAGTTCTTC	CASSLGSEGEQFF
-	TRBV7-3	TRBJ2-7	once	TGTGCCAGCAGCTCCACCGGGGGTAGCGCGCGCGAGCAGTACTTC	CASSSTGGSAREQYF
TRBD1	TRBV5-4	TRBJ1-2	-	TGTGCCAGCAGCTTGGACAGGGGCTTTGGAGGCTACACCTTC	CASSLDRGFGGYTF